The 23 T cell receptor beta chains below were found in one sample sequenced in a study of human T cells and chemical hapten exposure. TCRdb reprocessed the RACE reads with MiXCR, giving one entry per CDR3 protein. This sample has about 340,000 distinct CDR3 sequences, with under 8% found just once. Time point indicated: patch test 1, 2 weeks after DPC sensitization. Noted treatment: therapeutic diphenylcyclopropenone sensitization with weekly scalp DPC. The input for sequencing was whole blood, taken in connection with sensitization to the hapten diphenylcyclopropenone (DPC). All receptors derive from a woman aged 18-30 years with alopecia areata. Some clones in this sample may be carry-over from other donors' samples.

This clonotype was observed many times. The CDR3 DNA sequence: TGTGCCAGCAGCTCATGGACTAGCGATCGGTTTAATGAGCAGTTCTTC. As protein: CASSSWTSDRFNEQFF. V gene TRBV7-6 combines with J gene TRBJ2-1, with TRBD2 matching 9 bases. The CDR3 totals 16 residues. V lost 4 bases, J lost 7 bases, and 11 bases stayed unmatched. Germline CDR1 and CDR2: SGHVS and FNYEAQ.

In this sample, this clonotype turned up a few times. The gene calls are TRBV12-3 or TRBV12-4 and TRBJ1-2; 8 bases match TRBD1. Germline trimming cut 5 bases from V and 8 bases from J; bases unmatched to any gene: 7. This CDR3 has 13 amino acids. The CDR3 here is CASSPRTGKGYTF. The DNA for the CDR3 is TGTGCCAGCAGTCCTAGGACAGGGAAAGGCTACACCTTC.

This clonotype has at least ten counts. The V gene is TRBV6-2 or TRBV6-3, the J gene TRBJ1-1; D may be TRBD1 (6 bases). Germline-derived CDR1 and CDR2 are MNHEY and SVGEGT. Trimming stripped 5 bases from V and 0 bases from J, with 16 bases between. The CDR3 loop spans 16 amino acids. In DNA form, the CDR3 reads TGTGCCAGCAGTCCCCGACCGACAGGAATGAACACTGAAGCTTTCTTT. Its translation is CASSPRPTGMNTEAFF.

This clonotype was picked up many times. The chain employs TRBV18 and TRBJ2-3; D gene uncertain. Germline V gene sequence: CDR1 KGHSH, CDR2 LQKENI. The CDR3 has 16 residues. V was clipped by 3 bases and J by 0 bases, with 13 bases between them. Written as DNA, the CDR3 is TGTGCCAGCTCACCTCCTTTCGTTACTAGCACAGATACGCAGTATTTT. Its translation is CASSPPFVTSTDTQYF.

In its sample, this clonotype was seen a few times. The chain is built from TRBV29-1 and TRBJ1-3; no reliable D call. This CDR3 has 12 amino acids. V was clipped by 4 bases and J by 1 base, with 5 bases between them. Germline V gene data show CDR1 as SQVTM and CDR2 as ANQGSEA. In DNA form, the CDR3 reads TGCAGCGTTGCAGAATCTGGAAACACCATATATTTT. It codes for CSVAESGNTIYF.

The V and J genes are TRBV2 and TRBJ2-2; D tentatively reads TRBD1 or TRBD2 (6 bases each). The germline V and J ends were trimmed by 8 bases and 6 bases, with 19 bases remaining between them. CDR3 length equals 15 residues. CDR1 is SNHLY and CDR2 is FYNNEI in the germline V gene. CDR3 amino acids: CASAGTPGEAGELFF. The CDR3 nucleotides read TGTGCCAGCGCGGGGACCCCAGGGGAAGCCGGGGAGCTGTTTTTT.

This clonotype was found many times. CDR3 DNA sequence: TGTGCCAGCAGCACGCGGACTAGCGCTACGCAGTATTTT. Translation: CASSTRTSATQYF. The chain combines TRBV11-3 with TRBJ2-3, with 9 bases identical to TRBD2. Trimming at V came to 5 bases and at J to 8 bases, leaving 5 bases not matched to a gene. Germline assignment: CDR1 SGHNT and CDR2 YENEEA. CDR3 length: 13 residues.

The chain employs TRBV27 and TRBJ1-4; D gene uncertain. The germline V gene has CDR1 MNHEY and CDR2 SMNVEV (reference sequence). The CDR3 has 15 amino acids. Trimming removed 3 bases from V and 0 bases from J, with 8 bases in between. CDR3 region: CASSFRFPTNEKLFF. The CDR3 DNA is TGTGCCAGCAGTTTCCGTTTCCCAACTAATGAAAAACTGTTTTTT.

The sample holds a few counts of this clonotype. The chain employs TRBV5-4 and TRBJ2-7; TRBD1 matches at 7 bases. Per germline, CDR1 SGHNT and CDR2 YYREEE (reference sequence). The CDR3 length is 12 residues. Trimming took 2 bases from V and 6 from J; bases not matched to a gene: 2. Here the CDR3 reads CASSFRGSEQYF. The CDR3 DNA sequence: TGTGCCAGCAGCTTCAGGGGGTCCGAGCAGTACTTC.

A few counts support this clonotype. The chain recombines TRBV4-3 with TRBJ1-6; a weak D match, TRBD1 (5 bases). Per germline, CDR1 LGHNA and CDR2 YSLEER. The ends were cut back, 2 bases at V and 13 bases at J, with 21 bases in the middle. The CDR3 loop spans 16 amino acids. CDR3 region: CASSQFLGQPLTPLHF. The CDR3, as DNA: TGCGCCAGCAGCCAATTCCTGGGGCAGCCACTTACGCCCCTCCACTTT.

The CDR3 protein is CASSQDHQGREGYTF. The CDR3 region has the DNA TGTGCCAGCAGCCAAGATCATCAGGGGCGCGAAGGCTACACCTTC. V and J are TRBV4-2 and TRBJ1-2, with a possible D match to TRBD1 (6 bases). Germline CDR1 reads LGHNA; CDR2 reads YNFKEQ. The CDR3 contains 15 residues. The ends were cut back, 0 bases at V and 8 bases at J, with 16 bases in the middle.

The CDR3 nucleotides are TGTGCCAGCAGCTATAGTACAAGACAGGGAACCACCTTC. Protein sequence: CASSYSTRQGTTF. V and J are TRBV3-1 and TRBJ1-2; 7 bases map to TRBD1. V gave up 5 bases and J gave up 13 bases; unmatched junction bases: 13. The CDR3 spans 13 residues. The germline CDR1 and CDR2 sequences are LGHDT and YNNKEL (reference sequence).

This chain links TRBV7-8 with TRBJ2-3; D uncertain. V was pared by 5 bases and J by 5 bases, with 14 bases between. In germline, CDR1 is SGHVS, CDR2 FQNEAQ. This CDR3 has 14 residues. The CDR3 bases are TGTGCCAGCAGCCCTCCGCGACTCGTAGATACGCAGTATTTT. It translates to CASSPPRLVDTQYF.

This clonotype was seen a few times. This chain connects TRBV6-5 to TRBJ1-2; D remains unclear. Germline V lookup: CDR1 MNHEY, CDR2 SVGAGI. V was trimmed by 0 bases and J by 0 bases, leaving 11 bases between them. CDR3 length: 16 amino acids. The CDR3 DNA sequence: TGTGCCAGCAGTTACTCGTTACAGCCTGCTAACTATGGCTACACCTTC. Amino acids: CASSYSLQPANYGYTF.

The J gene is TRBJ1-1, the V gene TRBV5-1; maybe TRBD1 (6 bases). The CDR3 extends over 13 amino acids. Per the germline V gene, CDR1 is SGHRS and CDR2 is YFSETQ. Between the trimmed V and J ends, which lost 0 bases and 8 bases, there was a span of 11 bases. In DNA, the CDR3 is TGCGCCAGCAGCTTGGCCCAGGGGCCAGAAGCTTTCTTT. This translates into CASSLAQGPEAFF.

This clonotype was counted only a few times. The rearrangement uses TRBV4-1 and TRBJ2-7; D could derive from TRBD1 or TRBD2 (5 bases each). This CDR3 is built from 16 residues. Trimming cost V 0 bases and J 3 bases, with 15 bases left between them. The germline CDR1 and CDR2 sequences are MGHRA and YSYEKL. The CDR3 nucleotides read TGCGCCAGCAGCCAAGATGCATCCGGGGCTGGCTACGAGCAGTACTTC. Its translation: CASSQDASGAGYEQYF.

A few counts support this clonotype. This chain links TRBV5-6 with TRBJ2-1; no clear D. The CDR3 runs 12 residues. V was trimmed by 3 bases and J by 12 bases, leaving 13 bases between them. CDR1 and CDR2 (germline): SGHDT, YYEEEE. The chain's CDR3 is CASSSVSISQFF. The CDR3 DNA follows: TGTGCCAGCAGCTCGGTTAGCATTTCGCAGTTCTTC. Based on the CDR3 plus reference TRBV5-6 and TRBJ2-1, the full variable domain is DAGVTQSPTHLIKTRGQQVTLRCSPKSGHDTVSWYQQALGQGPQFIFQYYEEEERQRGNFPDRFSGHQFPNYSSELNVNALLLGDSALYLCASSSVSISQFFGPGTRLTVL.

The J gene is TRBJ2-5, the V gene TRBV4-2; 8 nucleotides line up with TRBD2. This CDR3 comprises 16 residues. The trim removed 0 bases at V and 4 bases at J, leaving 7 bases unmatched. The germline V gene encodes CDR1 LGHNA and CDR2 YNFKEQ. DNA of the CDR3: TGTGCCAGCAGCCAAGAGCGACGGGGGGGCGTAGAGACCCAGTACTTC. This translates into CASSQERRGGVETQYF.

This clonotype has ten or more counts. The genes are TRBV12-3 or TRBV12-4 and TRBJ2-1, with 7 bases fitting TRBD2. V shed 4 bases and J 10 bases; nucleotides not matched to a gene: 16. The CDR3 is 16 amino acids. The CDR3 region is CASSYPGLGVVEEQFF. The CDR3 bases are TGTGCCAGCAGTTACCCTGGACTAGGAGTTGTAGAGGAGCAGTTCTTC.

The chain couples TRBV18 to TRBJ1-1; unclear D gene. The germline V gene encodes CDR1 KGHSH and CDR2 LQKENI. The CDR3 spans 13 residues. V was cut by 2 bases and J by 3 bases, with 7 bases left in between. The CDR3 coding sequence is TGTGCCAGCTCACCAGCCCAGGACACTGAAGCTTTCTTT. Amino acids: CASSPAQDTEAFF.

In its sample, this clonotype was seen a few times. CDR3 residues: CASLGGQVLQETQYF. CDR3 sequence (DNA): TGTGCCAGCTTAGGAGGCCAGGTCCTTCAAGAGACCCAGTACTTC. The J gene is TRBJ2-5, the V gene TRBV25-1; possible D gene TRBD2, 5 bases. There are 15 residues in the CDR3. The V end lost 8 bases, the J end lost 2 bases, and 18 bases lay between the germline ends. Germline CDR1 reads MGHDK; CDR2 reads SYGVNS. Together with reference TRBV25-1 and TRBJ2-5, the CDR3 gives the full variable domain: EADIYQTPRYLVIGTGKKITLECSQTMGHDKMYWYQQDPGMELHLIHYSYGVNSTEKGDLSSESTVSRIRTEHFPLTLESARPSHTSQYLCASLGGQVLQETQYFGPGTRLLVL.

The CDR3 spells CAISGGTGKTEAFF. The CDR3 DNA sequence: TGTGCCATCAGTGGGGGGACAGGGAAAACTGAAGCTTTCTTT. The J gene is TRBJ1-1, the V gene TRBV10-3; TRBD1 agrees at 9 bases. The germline gives CDR1 ENHRY, CDR2 SYGVKD. After removal of 4 bases from V and 5 bases from J, the junction contained 5 bases not matched to a gene. There are 14 residues in the CDR3.

Many counts were recorded for this clonotype. V is TRBV20-1 and J is TRBJ2-1; D is perhaps TRBD2 (5 bases). The CDR3 has 11 residues. V shed 6 bases and J shed 3 bases, with 6 bases lying between them. CDR1 and CDR2 (germline): DFQATT, SNEGSKA (reference sequence). This CDR3 reads CSAGVYNEQFF. The CDR3 nucleotides read TGCAGTGCCGGGGTCTACAATGAGCAGTTCTTC.